This TCR beta chain was identified during a study of cytomegalovirus exposure and HLA in healthy donors. This CDR3 region has 15 residues. As for this clone: What it recognizes is unknown.

Findings and caveats of the study: Sequences of the TCR beta chain were said to predict the HLA-A and HLA-B alleles of most subjects accurately. Beyond CMV serostatus, there was no information to go on about immune exposure. A later analysis revealed that TCR association rates differed between HLA loci, peaking at DRB1 and bottoming out at HLA-C.

Both 60 Vbeta primers and 13 Jbeta primers went into the PCR. Assay used: immunoSEQ multiplex PCR; TCRdb lists only in-frame clones, some missing. The sample lists some 77,000 clones, less than 80% occurring once. This TCR came from a man under 40 in good health and CMV-seronegative. The chain uses TRBV21-1 and TRBJ1-2. TRBV21-1 is a pseudogene segment. What was sequenced was PBMCs. The chain's CDR3 is CASSKGRGLFYGYTF. CDR3 DNA: TGTGCCAGCAGCAAAGGGCGGGGGCTGTTCTATGGCTACACCTTC.